The 26 T cell receptor beta chains reported below all come from one sample, sequenced in a study of tumor and adjacent non-tumor tissue in lung cancer. The template was RNA from unsorted bulk tissue. Distant lung tissue was collected more than 3 cm away from the tumor edge. TCRbeta libraries were built with three rounds of nested PCR, modified from ARM-PCR. TCRdb passed the multiplex PCR reads through MiXCR, listing each CDR3 protein once. There are 85,000 to 130,000 distinct CDR3 sequences in the sample; about 60% occur only once, and roughly 19% lies in the top ten. The specimen was distant non-tumor lung tissue. Receptors were obtained from a man in his thirties or forties with non-small cell lung cancer.

Comment on this clonotype: One junction end disagrees with the germline gene, perhaps due to a read error. The gene calls are TRBV11-2 and TRBJ1-2; a possible D gene is TRBD1 (5 bases). Germline lookup yields CDR1 SGHAT and CDR2 FQNNGV. The CDR3 extends over 14 amino acids. Here the CDR3 reads CASSPGDGVGGYTF. The DNA for the CDR3 is TGTGCTAGCAGCCCGGGGGACGGGGTCGGCGGCTACACCTTC.

About this clonotype itself: The junction departs from germline at one end; a sequencing error may be responsible. V and J are TRBV11-2 and TRBJ2-7; D is possibly TRBD1 (6 bases). CDR3 length equals 14 residues. Germline V gene data show CDR1 as SGHAT and CDR2 as FQNNGV. The CDR3 loop reads CVSSFPRGFHEQYF. DNA of the CDR3: TGTGTCAGCAGCTTCCCCAGGGGATTTCACGAGCAGTACTTC.

The rearrangement links TRBV6-5 to TRBJ2-7, with D unclear. Trimming cost V 5 bases and J 4 bases, with 12 bases left between them. Per germline, CDR1 MNHEY and CDR2 SVGAGI. The CDR3 consists of 13 residues. The CDR3 sequence: CASSLDGSYEQYF. The CDR3 DNA is TGTGCCAGCAGTCTGGACGGGTCTTACGAGCAGTACTTC.

On this clonotype itself: At one boundary the junction diverges from the germline segment, which might be a read error. This sequence joins TRBV11-2 and TRBJ2-3; 8 bases fit TRBD1. Germline V gives CDR1 SGHAT, CDR2 FQNNGV. The CDR3 is 15 residues long. The CDR3 coding sequence is TGTACCAGCAGCCCGGGACAGGCTAGCACAGATACGCAGTATTTT. This encodes CTSSPGQASTDTQYF.

As DNA, the CDR3 is TGCAGTGCTAGAGTTTCCGGGCAGGTCTACGAGCAGTACTTC. This encodes CSARVSGQVYEQYF. The chain couples TRBV20-1 to TRBJ2-7; D is unclear. The CDR3 runs to 14 residues. V was trimmed by 1 base and J by 3 bases, leaving 13 bases between them. The V gene's germline CDR1 is DFQATT and CDR2 SNEGSKA (reference sequence).

To note about this clonotype: A read error may account for a junction end that differs from germline. The chain joins TRBV11-2 to TRBJ1-6; no firm D call. The CDR3 has 14 residues. Germline loops: CDR1 SGHAT, CDR2 FQNNGV. CDR3 amino acids: CASNLGSLNSPLHF. The DNA for the CDR3 is TGTGCCAGCAACTTGGGCAGCCTTAATTCGCCCCTCCACTTT. Filled out from reference TRBV11-2 and TRBJ1-6, the complete variable domain reads EAGVAQSPRYKIIEKRQSVAFWCNPISGHATLYWYQQILGQGPKLLIQFQNNGVVDDSQLPKDRFSAERLKGVDSTLKIQPAKLEDSAVYLCASNLGSLNSPLHFGNGTRLTVT.

This clonotype was detected ten times or more. This sequence joins TRBV4-2 and TRBJ1-1; the D is unclear. V gave up 0 bases and J gave up 6 bases, with 8 bases separating them. This CDR3 contains 13 residues. CDR1 LGHNA and CDR2 YNFKEQ come from the germline V gene. In DNA, the CDR3 is TGTGCCAGCAGCCAAGAGAGATGGGCTGAAGCTTTCTTT. It yields the protein CASSQERWAEAFF.

On this clonotype itself: The germline gene is not matched at one end of the junction; a read error may be the cause. The chain has TRBV29-1 and TRBJ1-1, with D possibly matching TRBD1 (5 bases). The CDR3 sequence is 14 residues long. Germline V gene data show CDR1 as SQVTM and CDR2 as ANQGSEA. The CDR3, as DNA: TGTAGCGCCCACGGGACCGTTATGAACACTGAAGCTTCCTTT. This gives the protein CSAHGTVMNTEASF.

On this clonotype: The conserved final phenylalanine or tryptophan is absent from the CDR3, which likely points to a read error. The gene calls are TRBV29-1 and TRBJ2-1; D is perhaps TRBD1 or TRBD2 (5 bases each). The CDR3 consists of 15 residues. The germline gives CDR1 SQVTM, CDR2 ANQGSEA. The CDR3 here is CSVEVPTGPYNGQFL. The CDR3 nucleotides read TGCAGCGTTGAAGTGCCGACGGGGCCCTACAATGGGCAGTTCTTA.

The chain couples TRBV11-2 to TRBJ2-5, with no clear D. Between the trimmed V and J ends, which lost 8 bases and 4 bases, there was a span of 17 bases. The CDR3 spans 14 residues. Germline V CDR1 and CDR2: SGHAT, FQNNGV. CDR3: CASQTRSWGETQYF. CDR3 nucleotides: TGTGCCAGCCAGACAAGGTCTTGGGGAGAGACCCAGTACTTC.

About this clonotype: No conserved phenylalanine or tryptophan is present at the end of the CDR3, so a read error is the likely explanation. This chain joins TRBV5-6 and TRBJ2-4; D is perhaps TRBD1 (5 bases). CDR3 size: 13 residues. Germline CDR1 is SGHDT and CDR2 is YYEEEE. CDR3 sequence: CASTSDNENNQYL. The CDR3 region has the DNA TGTGCCAGCACCTCGGACAACGAAAACAATCAGTACTTA.

Concerning this clonotype itself: Sequence at one end of the junction differs from germline and may be a read error. The V gene is TRBV4-1, the J gene TRBJ2-7, with 9 bases aligning to TRBD2. Germline V gives CDR1 MGHRA, CDR2 YSYEKL. The CDR3 totals 19 residues. The CDR3 coding sequence is TGCGCCAGCACACCCCATTTAGCGGGGGCTCTTACGGTCTCCTACAAGCAGTACTTC. It encodes CASTPHLAGALTVSYKQYF.

Details on this clonotype: A single base separates this from a much larger clone, so it may be a read error. The rearrangement uses TRBV24-1 and TRBJ1-5; D gene ambiguous. Per the germline V gene, CDR1 is KGHDR and CDR2 is SFDVKD. The CDR3 covers 15 residues. CDR3 in amino acids: CATSDSRSSNRPQHF. DNA of the CDR3: TGTGCCACCAGTGATTCAAGGTCTAGCAATCGGCCCCAGCATTTT.

This rearrangement joins TRBV21-1 to TRBJ2-1; the table names TRBD2, a call not compared with the DNA. TRBV21-1 is listed as a pseudogene. The CDR3 has 15 amino acids. The CDR3 is CANSRLAGVINEQFF. For the CDR3, the DNA is TGTGCCAACAGCAGACTAGCGGGAGTAATAAATGAGCAGTTCTTC.

On this clonotype itself: A much bigger clone sits one base away, suggesting this may be a read error. The chain couples TRBV6-5 to TRBJ2-3, with 8 positions matching TRBD2. Per the germline V gene, CDR1 is MNHEY and CDR2 is SVGAGI. The length of the CDR3 is 14 residues. The CDR3 coding sequence is TGTGCCAGCAGGGCGGGGGGTCACACAGATACGCACTATTTT. Protein: CASRAGGHTDTHYF.

Remarks on this clonotype: This likely comes from a read error, as the CDR3 has no conserved phenylalanine or tryptophan at its end. This chain connects TRBV20-1 to TRBJ2-1; the D is unclear. This CDR3 region has 14 residues. CDR1 and CDR2 (germline): DFQATT, SNEGSKA (reference sequence). In DNA, the CDR3 is TGCAGTGCTAGAGTATTCGCGTCCTACAATAAGCAGTTCCTC. Translation gives CSARVFASYNKQFL.

About this clonotype: Germline and junction disagree at one end, which may indicate a read error. The rearrangement uses TRBV6-1 and TRBJ2-2; no firm D call. The CDR3 extends over 13 amino acids. CDR1 is MNHNS and CDR2 is SASEGT in the germline V gene. The CDR3 sequence is CANSEVFTGELFF. CDR3 bases: TGTGCCAACAGTGAAGTTTTTACCGGGGAGCTGTTTTTT.

The chain employs TRBV11-3 and TRBJ1-6; no clear D gene. This CDR3 comprises 15 residues. The germline gives CDR1 SGHNT, CDR2 YENEEA. V was trimmed by 3 bases and J by 8 bases, leaving 14 bases between them. Here the CDR3 DNA reads TGTGCCAGCAGCTTGAAAGGGTGGCGGTATTCACCCCTCCACTTT. This translates into CASSLKGWRYSPLHF. Full variable domain (missing parts from reference TRBV11-3 and TRBJ1-6): EAGVVQSPRYKIIEKKQPVAFWCNPISGHNTLYWYLQNLGQGPELLIRYENEEAVDDSQLPKDRFSAERLKGVDSTLKIQPAELGDSAVYLCASSLKGWRYSPLHFGNGTRLTVT.

This clonotype was recorded at least ten times. The chain has TRBV20-1 and TRBJ2-7; 8 bases line up with TRBD1. The CDR3 is made up of 12 amino acids. Germline V gene data show CDR1 as DFQATT and CDR2 as SNEGSKA (reference sequence). The V segment lost 5 bases and the J segment 6 bases; nucleotides outside the gene matches: 6. Here the CDR3 DNA reads TGCAGTGCTCAGGGACAGGTCTTCGAGCAGTACTTC. Translation gives CSAQGQVFEQYF.

This clonotype was recorded many times. The chain uses TRBV6-2 or TRBV6-3 and TRBJ2-1; D not certain. Trimming shortened V by 2 bases and J by 6 bases, and 17 bases separated the two germline ends. The CDR3 has 16 residues. The V gene's germline CDR1 is MNHEY and CDR2 SVGEGT. As DNA, the CDR3 is TGTGCCAGCAGTTACCCACGCCTCCTAGGCGGCAATGAGCAGTTCTTC. It specifies CASSYPRLLGGNEQFF.

This clonotype was seen repeatedly, ten times or more. The gene calls are TRBV6-1 and TRBJ2-3; 7 bases agree with TRBD1. The V gene end was trimmed by 0 bases and the J gene end by 2 bases; junction bases not matched to a gene: 2. The germline V gene encodes CDR1 MNHNS and CDR2 SASEGT. There are 15 residues in the CDR3. The CDR3 region has the DNA TGTGCCAGCAGTGAAGCGACAGGGTACACAGATACGCAGTATTTT. It translates to CASSEATGYTDTQYF.

Concerning this clonotype itself: Germline and junction disagree at one end, which may indicate a read error. In DNA, the CDR3 is TGCGCCAACAGCCCCCATTTAGCGGGGGCTCTTACGGTCTCCTACGAGCAGTACTTC. This codes for CANSPHLAGALTVSYEQYF. The V gene is TRBV4-1, the J gene TRBJ2-7; TRBD2 matches at 9 bases. The CDR3 sequence is 19 residues long. Germline V CDR1 and CDR2: MGHRA, YSYEKL.

Details on this clonotype: A much bigger clone sits one base away, suggesting this may be a read error. The genes are TRBV4-2 and TRBJ2-5, with D unresolved. Germline V lookup: CDR1 LGHNA, CDR2 YNFKEQ. Deletions cut 0 bases from V and 5 bases from J, with 7 bases between. There are 13 residues in the CDR3. The CDR3 DNA sequence: TGTGCCAGCAGCCAAGATGTGGGGGAGACCCAGTACTTC. Its protein is CASSQDVGETQYF.

This clonotype has ten or more counts. This chain joins TRBV6-5 and TRBJ2-3, with TRBD2 matching 14 bases. The germline V gene has CDR1 MNHEY and CDR2 SVGAGI. CDR3 length: 18 residues. V gave up 7 bases and J gave up 3 bases; unmatched junction bases: 12. The CDR3 DNA follows: TGTGCCAGCACCTCCGGGACTAGCGGGAGAGTTGTAACAGATACGCAGTATTTT. This codes for CASTSGTSGRVVTDTQYF.

In regard to this clonotype: A read error may explain this, as a much larger clone is one base away. The conserved final phenylalanine or tryptophan is absent from the CDR3, which likely points to a read error. This rearrangement joins TRBV12-3 or TRBV12-4 to TRBJ1-6, with D perhaps TRBD1 (6 bases). The CDR3 is 15 residues long. V was pared by 6 bases and J by 5 bases, with 14 bases between. The CDR3 loop is CASRNQGPHNSPLHS. In nucleotides, the CDR3 is TGTGCCAGCAGAAACCAGGGGCCTCATAATTCACCCCTCCACTCT.

A remark on this clonotype: A much larger clone lies a single base off, so this may be a read error. The chain uses TRBV12-3 or TRBV12-4 and TRBJ2-1, with 13 bases aligning to TRBD2. V was pared by 4 bases and J by 2 bases, with 8 bases of the junction left unmatched. This CDR3 spans 18 amino acids. CDR3 nucleotides: TGTGCCAGCAGTTCGACTAGCGGGGGGATTGGGACCTACAATGAGCAGTTCTTC. This gives the protein CASSSTSGGIGTYNEQFF.